Reported below is one T cell receptor (beta chain). The antigen remains unidentified. The table came from immunoSEQ multiplex PCR; TCRdb's copy has only in-frame clones and leaves some out. The table records about 71,000 clones, about 88% of them present only once. Germline CDR1 is SGHTA and CDR2 is FQGNSA. The V end was cut by 5 bases, the J end by 2 bases, with 9 bases between. This CDR3 spans 14 amino acids. This entry comes from a study of OX40 agonist ivuxolimab in advanced cancers. Whole-study results and caveats: The authors did not determine the antigen specificity of the expanded peripheral T cells.

The source is an adult with an advanced solid tumor such as melanoma, head and neck, liver or kidney cancer. This chain joins TRBV7-2 and TRBJ2-2; weak D call: TRBD1 (6 bases). Sequencing used CD4+ or CD8+ T cells sorted from blood, obtained in a trial of the OX40 agonist ivuxolimab. DNA of the CDR3: TGTGCCAGCAGCGATGGGACAAACACCGGGGAGCTGTTTTTT. This sequence encodes CASSDGTNTGELFF.